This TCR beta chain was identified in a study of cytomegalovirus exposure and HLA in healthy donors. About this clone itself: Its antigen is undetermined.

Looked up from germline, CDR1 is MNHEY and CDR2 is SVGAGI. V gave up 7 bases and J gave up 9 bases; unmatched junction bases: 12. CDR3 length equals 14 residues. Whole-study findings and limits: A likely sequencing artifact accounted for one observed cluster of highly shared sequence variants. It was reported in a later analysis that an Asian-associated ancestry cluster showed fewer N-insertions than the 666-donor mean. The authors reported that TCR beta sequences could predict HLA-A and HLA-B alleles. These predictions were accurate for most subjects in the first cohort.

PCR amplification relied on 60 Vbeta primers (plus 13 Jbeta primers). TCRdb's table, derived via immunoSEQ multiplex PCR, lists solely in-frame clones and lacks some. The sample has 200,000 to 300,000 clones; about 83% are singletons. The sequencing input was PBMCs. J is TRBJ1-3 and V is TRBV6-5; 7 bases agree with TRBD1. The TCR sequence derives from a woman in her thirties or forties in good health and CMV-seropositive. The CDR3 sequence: CASTPTGDSLTIYF. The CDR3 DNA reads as TGTGCCAGCACACCGACGGGGGACAGCCTCACCATATATTTT.